Each of the 7 T cell receptor beta chains below was sequenced from the same sample in a study of blood T cells in healthy people across ages (dated by TCRdb to between 2015 and 2016). Receptor libraries were prepared by 5' RACE. A second PCR of about 7 to 12 cycles was run with a J-beta primer mix and a sample-barcoded 5' primer. TCRdb reprocessing: public reads trimmed at Q25 with fastp, clones called with MiXCR, in-frame beta chains kept. Rows with a matching CDR3 protein are joined into one entry that keeps the most common DNA and genes. The sample includes fewer than 2,000,000 distinct CDR3 sequences, with around 42% observed a single time. 23% of the sample is taken by the ten largest. The sample consisted of blood. The receptor set was obtained from a human donor in good health.

Concerning this clonotype: This could be a read error, since a much larger clone is one nucleotide away. This sequence joins TRBV29-1 and TRBJ2-3; D is unresolved. CDR1 is SQVTM, CDR2 ANQGSEA, per germline. CDR3 length: 12 residues. Trimming took off 8 bases at V and 6 bases at J, with 15 bases between the two ends. DNA of the CDR3: TGCAGCACCTTTGAAGGGCCGGATACGCAGTATTTT. Its protein is CSTFEGPDTQYF.

This chain connects TRBV15 to TRBJ2-3; a weak D match, TRBD1 (5 bases). Germline-derived CDR1 and CDR2 are LNHNV and YYDKDF (reference sequence). V lost 3 bases, J lost 3 bases, and 16 bases lay in between. This CDR3 has 16 amino acids. CDR3 region: CATSSPGYQGTDTQYF. As DNA, the CDR3 is TGTGCCACCAGCAGTCCCGGGTATCAGGGTACAGATACGCAGTATTTT.

As to this clonotype: A read error is likely, as this CDR3 ends without the conserved phenylalanine or tryptophan. V gene TRBV6-5 combines with J gene TRBJ2-1; TRBD1 matches at 9 bases. Trimming at V came to 0 bases and at J to 10 bases, leaving 10 bases not matched to a gene. The germline gives CDR1 MNHEY, CDR2 SVGAGI. There are 16 residues in the CDR3. In DNA, the CDR3 is TGTGCCAGCAGTTACTCACTTGGGACAGGGTCAGGGGAGCAGTTCTGC. Amino acids: CASSYSLGTGSGEQFC.

This clonotype was recorded only once. The junction shows a germline mismatch at one end, possibly a read error. The V call is TRBV6-5, the J call TRBJ1-4; 9 bases are shared with TRBD1. The CDR3 is made up of 14 amino acids. Germline V gene lookup returns CDR1 MNHEY and CDR2 SVGAGI. This CDR3 reads CATSAGTGREKLFF. The CDR3 region has the DNA TGTGCCACCAGTGCCGGGACAGGGCGCGAAAAACTGTTTTTT.

The chain links TRBV7-9 to TRBJ2-7, with 10 positions matching TRBD1. The J segment lost 3 bases and the V segment lost 8 bases, leaving 4 bases of the junction unmatched. This CDR3 region has 13 residues. Per germline, CDR1 SEHNR and CDR2 FQNEAQ (reference sequence). The CDR3 DNA reads TGTGCCAGCGGGGACAGGGGATACTACGAGCAGTACTTC. It specifies CASGDRGYYEQYF.

This clonotype was counted between two and nine times. The gene calls are TRBV20-1 and TRBJ2-1, with TRBD2 as a possible D gene (6 bases). Per germline, CDR1 DFQATT and CDR2 SNEGSKA (reference sequence). This CDR3 comprises 13 residues. Trimming removed 2 bases at V and 9 bases at J, with 14 bases between. CDR3 sequence reads: CSARPPGRGEQFF. The CDR3, as DNA: TGCAGTGCTAGACCCCCAGGGCGGGGTGAGCAGTTCTTC.

The CDR3 nucleotides read TGTGCCAGCAGCTGGTGGGGTGAAGCTTTCTTT. It codes for CASSWWGEAFF. The gene calls are TRBV7-2 and TRBJ1-1, with no clear D. With 4 bases removed from V and 7 bases from J, the gap between germline ends came to 7 bases. CDR1 SGHTA and CDR2 FQGNSA come from the germline V gene. This CDR3 is 11 amino acids long.